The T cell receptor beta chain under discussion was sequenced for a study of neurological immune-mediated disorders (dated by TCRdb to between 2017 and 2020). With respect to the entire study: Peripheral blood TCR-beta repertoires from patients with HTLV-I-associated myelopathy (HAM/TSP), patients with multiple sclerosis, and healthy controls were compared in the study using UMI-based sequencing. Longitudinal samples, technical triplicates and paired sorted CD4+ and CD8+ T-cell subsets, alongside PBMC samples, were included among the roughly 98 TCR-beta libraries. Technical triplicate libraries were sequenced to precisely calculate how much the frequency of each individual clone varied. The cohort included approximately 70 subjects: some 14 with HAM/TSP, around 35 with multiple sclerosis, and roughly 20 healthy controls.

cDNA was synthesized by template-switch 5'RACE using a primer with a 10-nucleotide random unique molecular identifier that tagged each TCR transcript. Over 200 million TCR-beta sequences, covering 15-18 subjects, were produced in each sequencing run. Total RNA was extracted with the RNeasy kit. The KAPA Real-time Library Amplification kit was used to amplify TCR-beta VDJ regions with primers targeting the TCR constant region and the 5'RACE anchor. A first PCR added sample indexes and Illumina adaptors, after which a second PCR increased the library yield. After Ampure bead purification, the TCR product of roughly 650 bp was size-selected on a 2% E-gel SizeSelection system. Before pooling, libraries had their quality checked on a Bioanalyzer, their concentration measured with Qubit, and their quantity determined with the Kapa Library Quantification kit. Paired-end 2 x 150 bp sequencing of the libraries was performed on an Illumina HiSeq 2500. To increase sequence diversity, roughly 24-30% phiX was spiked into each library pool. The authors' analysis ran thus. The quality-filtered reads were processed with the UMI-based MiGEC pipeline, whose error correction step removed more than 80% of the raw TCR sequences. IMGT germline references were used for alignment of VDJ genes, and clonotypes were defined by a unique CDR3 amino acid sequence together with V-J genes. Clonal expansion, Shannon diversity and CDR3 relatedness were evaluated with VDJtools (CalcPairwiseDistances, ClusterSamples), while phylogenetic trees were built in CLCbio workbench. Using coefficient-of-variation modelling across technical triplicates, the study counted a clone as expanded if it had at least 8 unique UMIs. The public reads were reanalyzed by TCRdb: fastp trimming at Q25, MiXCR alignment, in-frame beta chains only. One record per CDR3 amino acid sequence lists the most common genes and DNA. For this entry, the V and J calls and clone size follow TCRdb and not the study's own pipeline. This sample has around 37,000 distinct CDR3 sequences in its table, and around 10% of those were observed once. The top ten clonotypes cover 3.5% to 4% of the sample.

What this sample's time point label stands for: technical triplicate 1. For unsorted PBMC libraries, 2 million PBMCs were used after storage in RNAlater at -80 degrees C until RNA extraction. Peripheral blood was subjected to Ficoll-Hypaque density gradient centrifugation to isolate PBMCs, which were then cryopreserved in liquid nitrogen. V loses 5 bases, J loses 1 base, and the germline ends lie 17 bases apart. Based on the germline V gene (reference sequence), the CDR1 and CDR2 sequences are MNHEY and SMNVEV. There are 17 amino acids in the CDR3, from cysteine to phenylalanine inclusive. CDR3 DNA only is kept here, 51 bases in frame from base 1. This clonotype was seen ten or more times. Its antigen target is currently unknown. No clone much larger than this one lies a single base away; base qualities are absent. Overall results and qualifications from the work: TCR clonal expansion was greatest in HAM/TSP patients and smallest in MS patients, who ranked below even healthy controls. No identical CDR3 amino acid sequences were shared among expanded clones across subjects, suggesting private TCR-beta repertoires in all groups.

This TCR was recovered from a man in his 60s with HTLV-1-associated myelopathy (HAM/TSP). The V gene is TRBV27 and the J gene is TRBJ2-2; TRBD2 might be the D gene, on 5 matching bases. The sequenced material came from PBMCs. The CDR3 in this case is CASSPDLVALNTGELFF. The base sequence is TGTGCCAGCAGTCCAGACCTAGTAGCGTTGAACACCGGGGAGCTGTTTTTT.